This is a list of T cell receptor beta chains from one sample in a study of T cell repertoires in cytomegalovirus infection. TCRdb re-analysed the reads in MiXCR, keeping a single row per CDR3 protein. The repertoire has about 890,000 distinct CDR3 sequences, more than 25% of them found once; the top ten carry around 15%. For these TCRs, the target antigens are not known. This specimen consisted of cultured CD8+ T cells from PBMCs, obtained from culture after CMV antigen stimulation. These receptor sequences come from a human donor in good health (CMV status not recorded). Some clones in this sample may be carry-over from other donors' samples. CDR3s include the opening cysteine and the closing phenylalanine or tryptophan. The order of the fields is clone size, D gene, V gene, J gene, CDR3 protein, CDR3 DNA. A D gene is named only where the DNA matches it firmly. Size tells how often a clone was seen (once, few, many) or the class of an expanded clone, and some rows leave it out.

abundance: few; d_gene: NA; v_gene: TRBV4-1; j_gene: TRBJ2-2; CDR3aa: CASSYGPENTGELFF; CDR3nt: TGCGCCAGCAGCTACGGGCCGGAGAACACCGGGGAGCTGTTTTTT
abundance: many; d_gene: NA; v_gene: TRBV27; j_gene: TRBJ1-1; CDR3aa: CASRTNTEAFF; CDR3nt: TGTGCCAGCAGGACCAACACTGAAGCTTTCTTT
abundance: NA; d_gene: NA; v_gene: TRBV27; j_gene: TRBJ2-2; CDR3aa: CASSTVVSTGELFF; CDR3nt: TGTGCCAGCAGTACCGTCGTGTCCACCGGGGAGCTGTTTTTT
abundance: NA; d_gene: TRBD2; v_gene: TRBV19; j_gene: TRBJ2-1; CDR3aa: CASSPLAGVSYHEQFF; CDR3nt: TGTGCCAGTAGTCCCCTGGCGGGGGTCTCCTACCATGAGCAGTTCTTC
abundance: NA; d_gene: NA; v_gene: TRBV13; j_gene: TRBJ2-3; CDR3aa: CASSRTASLPDTQYF; CDR3nt: TGTGCCAGCAGCCGGACAGCTTCCCTCCCAGATACGCAGTATTTT
abundance: few; d_gene: NA; v_gene: TRBV7-9; j_gene: TRBJ1-2; CDR3aa: CASSERGEHTF; CDR3nt: TGTGCCAGCAGCGAGAGAGGGGAGCACACCTTC
abundance: few; d_gene: NA; v_gene: TRBV2; j_gene: TRBJ2-3; CDR3aa: CASRETATSTDTQYF; CDR3nt: TGTGCCAGCAGGGAGACAGCAACTAGCACAGATACGCAGTATTTT
abundance: many; d_gene: NA; v_gene: TRBV7-2; j_gene: TRBJ2-7; CDR3aa: CASSFETGVIYEQYF; CDR3nt: TGTGCCAGCAGCTTTGAGACAGGCGTTATCTACGAGCAGTACTTC
abundance: few; d_gene: NA; v_gene: TRBV20-1; j_gene: TRBJ1-6; CDR3aa: CSLRGGSYNSPLHF; CDR3nt: TGCAGTCTGAGGGGGGGCTCCTATAATTCACCCCTCCACTTT
abundance: NA; d_gene: NA; v_gene: TRBV10-3; j_gene: TRBJ1-1; CDR3aa: CAINGGTEAFF; CDR3nt: TGTGCCATCAATGGAGGGACCGAAGCTTTCTTT
abundance: NA; d_gene: TRBD1; v_gene: TRBV9; j_gene: TRBJ2-7; CDR3aa: CASSVGQGASYEQYF; CDR3nt: TGTGCCAGCAGCGTAGGACAGGGGGCTTCCTACGAGCAGTACTTC
abundance: few; d_gene: NA; v_gene: TRBV19; j_gene: TRBJ1-1; CDR3aa: CASSMDPGSNTEAFF; CDR3nt: TGTGCCAGTAGTATGGACCCCGGATCGAACACTGAAGCTTTCTTT
abundance: NA; d_gene: NA; v_gene: TRBV7-8; j_gene: TRBJ2-5; CDR3aa: CASSIQQETQYF; CDR3nt: TGTGCCAGCAGCATCCAACAAGAGACCCAGTACTTC
abundance: NA; d_gene: NA; v_gene: TRBV12-3/TRBV12-4; j_gene: TRBJ1-1; CDR3aa: CASSFQITEGDRRGRPRNTEAFF; CDR3nt: TGTGCCAGCAGTTTCCAGATTACCGAAGGCGACAGGAGGGGTAGGCCGCGGAACACTGAAGCTTTCTTT
abundance: many; d_gene: TRBD1; v_gene: TRBV7-8; j_gene: TRBJ1-1; CDR3aa: CASSFVRTGNSEAFF; CDR3nt: TGTGCCAGCAGCTTTGTGAGGACAGGGAATTCTGAAGCTTTCTTT
abundance: few; d_gene: TRBD1; v_gene: TRBV20-1; j_gene: TRBJ2-7; CDR3aa: CSASQRDRPYEQYF; CDR3nt: TGCAGTGCGAGTCAGAGGGACAGACCCTACGAGCAGTACTTC
abundance: NA; d_gene: TRBD1; v_gene: TRBV12-5; j_gene: TRBJ2-7; CDR3aa: CASGTGVYEQYF; CDR3nt: TGTGCTAGTGGGACAGGGGTTTACGAGCAGTACTTC
abundance: NA; d_gene: NA; v_gene: TRBV12-3/TRBV12-4; j_gene: TRBJ1-1; CDR3aa: CASSFLIMGSAFF; CDR3nt: TGTGCCAGCAGTTTCCTTATAATGGGATCGGCTTTCTTT
abundance: NA; d_gene: NA; v_gene: TRBV2; j_gene: TRBJ2-2; CDR3aa: CASRAEGMWDTGELFF; CDR3nt: TGTGCCAGCAGGGCGGAGGGGATGTGGGACACCGGGGAGCTGTTTTTT
abundance: NA; d_gene: NA; v_gene: TRBV6-1; j_gene: TRBJ2-3; CDR3aa: CASSGFITVQGDTQYF; CDR3nt: TGTGCCAGCAGTGGATTCATAACAGTACAAGGGGATACGCAGTATTTT
abundance: NA; d_gene: NA; v_gene: TRBV2; j_gene: TRBJ1-1; CDR3aa: CASPKGGSNTEAFF; CDR3nt: TGTGCCAGCCCTAAGGGGGGATCGAACACTGAAGCTTTCTTT
abundance: many; d_gene: NA; v_gene: TRBV11-1; j_gene: TRBJ1-1; CDR3aa: CASSFGTNTEAFF; CDR3nt: TGTGCCAGCAGCTTCGGCACTAACACTGAAGCTTTCTTT
abundance: NA; d_gene: NA; v_gene: TRBV27; j_gene: TRBJ1-2; CDR3aa: CASSLNRTPSKREGYTF; CDR3nt: TGTGCCAGCAGTTTAAACCGAACACCTTCCAAGCGAGAGGGCTACACCTTC
abundance: many; d_gene: TRBD1; v_gene: TRBV7-8; j_gene: TRBJ1-1; CDR3aa: CASSYPGGAGTEAFF; CDR3nt: TGTGCCAGCAGCTATCCAGGGGGCGCGGGCACTGAAGCTTTCTTT
abundance: NA; d_gene: TRBD2; v_gene: TRBV5-1; j_gene: TRBJ2-1; CDR3aa: CASSSTSGGTLHEQFF; CDR3nt: TGCGCCAGCAGCTCGACTAGCGGGGGGACCTTGCATGAGCAGTTCTTC
abundance: few; d_gene: NA; v_gene: TRBV7-3; j_gene: TRBJ2-1; CDR3aa: CASSPLGALNSSYNEQFF; CDR3nt: TGTGCCAGCAGCCCACTCGGCGCGCTAAACAGCTCCTACAATGAGCAGTTCTTC
abundance: few; d_gene: TRBD2; v_gene: TRBV28; j_gene: TRBJ2-3; CDR3aa: CASSLNGGSTDTQYF; CDR3nt: TGTGCCAGCAGTTTAAACGGGGGGAGCACAGATACGCAGTATTTT
abundance: few; d_gene: NA; v_gene: TRBV6-6; j_gene: TRBJ1-5; CDR3aa: CASSLPHGAPSNQPQHF; CDR3nt: TGTGCCAGCAGTCTCCCCCATGGGGCGCCGTCTAATCAGCCCCAGCATTTT
abundance: NA; d_gene: TRBD1; v_gene: TRBV6-2/TRBV6-3; j_gene: TRBJ2-1; CDR3aa: CATRDRGGYEQFF; CDR3nt: TGTGCCACCCGGGACAGGGGAGGCTATGAGCAGTTCTTC
abundance: few; d_gene: NA; v_gene: TRBV27; j_gene: TRBJ1-1; CDR3aa: CASSSTAGTEAFF; CDR3nt: TGTGCCAGCAGTTCGACAGCAGGGACTGAAGCTTTCTTT
abundance: NA; d_gene: NA; v_gene: TRBV4-1; j_gene: TRBJ1-2; CDR3aa: CASSQLPTGPNYGYTF; CDR3nt: TGCGCCAGCAGCCAATTACCGACAGGACCTAACTATGGCTACACCTTC
abundance: NA; d_gene: NA; v_gene: TRBV15; j_gene: TRBJ1-3; CDR3aa: CATTTGNGNTIYF; CDR3nt: TGTGCCACCACTACAGGGAATGGAAACACCATATATTTT
abundance: NA; d_gene: NA; v_gene: TRBV27; j_gene: TRBJ2-7; CDR3aa: CASSFSLALSYEQYF; CDR3nt: TGTGCCAGCAGTTTCTCGCTAGCGCTCTCCTACGAGCAGTACTTC
abundance: NA; d_gene: NA; v_gene: TRBV6-1; j_gene: TRBJ1-1; CDR3aa: CASSDTGRNTEAFF; CDR3nt: TGTGCCAGCAGTGATACGGGCAGAAACACTGAAGCTTTCTTT
abundance: NA; d_gene: NA; v_gene: TRBV29-1; j_gene: TRBJ2-1; CDR3aa: CSYRVSYNEQFF; CDR3nt: TGCAGCTACCGGGTTTCATACAATGAGCAGTTCTTC
abundance: NA; d_gene: NA; v_gene: TRBV27; j_gene: TRBJ1-1; CDR3aa: CASRQGVGAFF; CDR3nt: TGTGCCAGCAGACAGGGTGTTGGAGCTTTCTTT
abundance: NA; d_gene: NA; v_gene: TRBV4-1; j_gene: TRBJ2-1; CDR3aa: CASSQVGAGQFF; CDR3nt: TGCGCCAGCAGCCAAGTAGGAGCGGGGCAGTTCTTC
abundance: few; d_gene: NA; v_gene: TRBV10-3; j_gene: TRBJ2-3; CDR3aa: CAISDLRGHESTDTQYF; CDR3nt: TGTGCCATCAGTGACCTCCGTGGCCACGAAAGCACAGATACGCAGTATTTT
abundance: many; d_gene: NA; v_gene: TRBV7-9; j_gene: TRBJ1-2; CDR3aa: CASSLDAPNYGYTF; CDR3nt: TGTGCCAGCAGCTTAGATGCACCTAACTATGGCTACACCTTC
abundance: few; d_gene: NA; v_gene: TRBV2; j_gene: TRBJ2-3; CDR3aa: CVTPLLDTNTDTQYF; CDR3nt: TGTGTGACGCCCTTGTTGGACACCAACACAGATACGCAGTATTTT
abundance: NA; d_gene: NA; v_gene: TRBV14; j_gene: TRBJ2-7; CDR3aa: CASSQGLQGFHEQYF; CDR3nt: TGTGCCAGCAGCCAGGGTTTGCAGGGGTTCCACGAGCAGTACTTC
abundance: NA; d_gene: NA; v_gene: TRBV6-6; j_gene: TRBJ2-1; CDR3aa: CASSYRDFNEQFF; CDR3nt: TGTGCCAGCAGTTATAGGGACTTCAATGAGCAGTTCTTC
abundance: few; d_gene: NA; v_gene: TRBV27; j_gene: TRBJ2-5; CDR3aa: CASSLFWDAQETQYF; CDR3nt: TGTGCCAGCAGTTTATTTTGGGACGCCCAAGAGACCCAGTACTTC
abundance: NA; d_gene: NA; v_gene: TRBV6-6; j_gene: TRBJ1-1; CDR3aa: CASSGAERNTEAFF; CDR3nt: TGTGCCAGCAGTGGGGCAGAGAGGAACACTGAAGCTTTCTTT
abundance: many; d_gene: NA; v_gene: TRBV7-9; j_gene: TRBJ1-2; CDR3aa: CASSYQGRRATFYGYTF; CDR3nt: TGTGCCAGCAGCTATCAGGGGAGAAGGGCTACTTTCTATGGCTACACCTTC
abundance: NA; d_gene: NA; v_gene: TRBV27; j_gene: TRBJ2-5; CDR3aa: CASSFTGQETQYF; CDR3nt: TGTGCCAGCAGCTTCACAGGGCAAGAGACCCAGTACTTC
abundance: few; d_gene: NA; v_gene: TRBV4-1; j_gene: TRBJ2-5; CDR3aa: CASSHPARGVETQYF; CDR3nt: TGCGCCAGCAGCCACCCTGCACGCGGGGTGGAGACCCAGTACTTC
abundance: many; d_gene: TRBD1; v_gene: TRBV7-2; j_gene: TRBJ2-7; CDR3aa: CASSAGTVFPYEQYF; CDR3nt: TGTGCCAGCAGCGCCGGGACAGTCTTCCCCTACGAGCAGTACTTC
abundance: NA; d_gene: NA; v_gene: TRBV7-6; j_gene: TRBJ1-1; CDR3aa: CASSLETDTEAFF; CDR3nt: TGTGCCAGCAGCTTAGAAACGGACACTGAAGCTTTCTTT
abundance: many; d_gene: NA; v_gene: TRBV6-5; j_gene: TRBJ1-5; CDR3aa: CASSYSRGGNQPQHF; CDR3nt: TGTGCCAGCAGTTACTCGAGGGGGGGCAATCAGCCCCAGCATTTT
abundance: few; d_gene: TRBD2; v_gene: TRBV6-2/TRBV6-3; j_gene: TRBJ2-4; CDR3aa: CASSQPGLAGEPAKNIQYF; CDR3nt: TGTGCCAGCAGCCAACCTGGACTAGCGGGGGAGCCAGCCAAAAACATTCAGTACTTC
abundance: NA; d_gene: NA; v_gene: TRBV27; j_gene: TRBJ1-2; CDR3aa: CASSFAGNPNYGYTF; CDR3nt: TGTGCCAGCAGTTTCGCGGGTAACCCTAACTATGGCTACACCTTC
abundance: few; d_gene: TRBD1; v_gene: TRBV4-1; j_gene: TRBJ2-1; CDR3aa: CASSQQGAYNEQFF; CDR3nt: TGCGCCAGCAGCCAACAGGGGGCCTACAATGAGCAGTTCTTC
abundance: NA; d_gene: TRBD2; v_gene: TRBV28; j_gene: TRBJ2-1; CDR3aa: CASSPGLGGVNEQFF; CDR3nt: TGTGCCAGCAGTCCGGGACTAGGAGGGGTCAATGAGCAGTTCTTC